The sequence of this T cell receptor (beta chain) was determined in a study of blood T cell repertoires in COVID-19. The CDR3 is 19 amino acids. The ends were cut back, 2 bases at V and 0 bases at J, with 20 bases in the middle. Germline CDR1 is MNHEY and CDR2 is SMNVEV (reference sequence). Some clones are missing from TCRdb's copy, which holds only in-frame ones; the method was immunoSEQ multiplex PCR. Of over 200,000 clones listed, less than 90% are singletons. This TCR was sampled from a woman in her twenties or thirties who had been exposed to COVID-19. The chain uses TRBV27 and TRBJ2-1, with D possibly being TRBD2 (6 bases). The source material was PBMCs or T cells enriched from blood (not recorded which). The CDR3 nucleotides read TGTGCCAGCAGTTTAGAGGGGAGTGAGCGGGTCAGCTCCTACAATGAGCAGTTCTTC. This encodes CASSLEGSERVSSYNEQFF.